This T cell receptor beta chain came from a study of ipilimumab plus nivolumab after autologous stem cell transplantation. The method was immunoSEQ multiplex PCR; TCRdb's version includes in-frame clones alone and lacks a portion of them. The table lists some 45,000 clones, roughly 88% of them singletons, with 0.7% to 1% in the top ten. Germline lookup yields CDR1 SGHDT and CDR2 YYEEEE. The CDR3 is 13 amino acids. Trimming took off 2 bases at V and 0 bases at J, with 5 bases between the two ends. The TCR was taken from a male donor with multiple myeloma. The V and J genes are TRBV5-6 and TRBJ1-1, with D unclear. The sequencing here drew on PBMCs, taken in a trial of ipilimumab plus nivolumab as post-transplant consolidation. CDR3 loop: CASSFNVNTEAFF. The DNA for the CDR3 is TGTGCCAGCAGCTTCAACGTGAACACTGAAGCTTTCTTT.